This TCR beta chain originates from a study of OX40 agonist ivuxolimab in advanced cancers. Assay: immunoSEQ multiplex PCR; the TCRdb copy retains only in-frame clones and omits some. The table shows roughly 80,000 clones, with more than 90% occurring only once. Study-level results: CD4+ and CD8+ T cells in blood underwent clonal expansion by week 6 at 0.1 to 3.0 mg/kg. Mean expanded clone counts were higher in CD8+ than CD4+ T cells.

This CDR3 is 15 amino acids long. CDR1 and CDR2 from the germline V gene are SGDLS and YYNGEE. Between the trimmed V and J ends, which lost 2 bases and 5 bases, there was a span of 16 bases. Comment on this clone: Antigen unknown.

The clonotype comes from an adult with an advanced solid tumor such as melanoma, head and neck, liver or kidney cancer. This specimen consisted of CD4+ or CD8+ T cells sorted from blood, obtained in a trial of the OX40 agonist ivuxolimab. The gene calls are TRBV9 and TRBJ2-5; tentatively, D is TRBD1 (5 bases). In DNA, the CDR3 is TGTGCCAGCAGCGTCAAGGGGCTGACTCAGGAGACCCAGTACTTC. This sequence encodes CASSVKGLTQETQYF. The full variable domain, rest sourced from reference TRBV9 and TRBJ2-5, is DSGVTQTPKHLITATGQRVTLRCSPRSGDLSVYWYQQSLDQGLQFLIQYYNGEERAKGNILERFSAQQFPDLHSELNLSSLELGDSALYFCASSVKGLTQETQYFGPGTRLLVL.